The rows below give T cell receptor beta chains drawn from one sample of a study of blood T cell repertoires in COVID-19. Assay used: immunoSEQ multiplex PCR; TCRdb lists only in-frame clones, some missing. This table holds roughly 200,000 clones, approximately 85% found once. What was sequenced was peripheral blood. These receptors all come from a human donor with active or convalescent COVID-19. The donor label of this sample is uncertain. Each CDR3 is given with its conserved first and last residue. Fields, in order: V gene, CDR3 protein.

>TRBV10-3
CAIKIVGRGTETQYF
>TRBV3-1/TRBV3-2
CASSQGASGGPGRTQYF
>TRBV28
CAAAGSWLDGYTF
>TRBV7-9
CASSTRTAYTEAFF
>TRBV3-1/TRBV3-2
CASSQENSAGGTDTQYF
>TRBV5-1
CASSLDMARTYEQYF
>TRBV25-1
CASTRSGTTYNEQFF
>TRBV19
CASSFRDYNEQFF
>TRBV2
CASSQTSATGELFF
>TRBV12-3/TRBV12-4
CASSLRTVAEAFF
>TRBV7-2
CASTPGYGVSSYEQYF
>TRBV13
CASSLGPLIAGGQETQYF
>TRBV5-6
CASSLRTIGNTIYF
>TRBV28
CASSLGQGLYNEQFF
>TRBV19
CASRPDRGRGETQYF
>TRBV9
CASTLSGQGFFYGYTF
>TRBV14
CASSQERGGARDTQYF
>TRBV19
CASRLGAEAFF
>TRBV7-3
CASSLTRRVTSGGHQETQYF
>TRBV5-1
CASSPGENGYGYTF
>TRBV5-1
CASSRSGLAGVWETQYF
>TRBV11-3
CASSLGQANYGYTF
>TRBV28
CASILRDTNAEAFF
>TRBV5-4
CASSSGTSGSYEQYF
>TRBV10-1
CASSESGGAGYNEQFF
>TRBV19
CASSSRQGQVEAFF